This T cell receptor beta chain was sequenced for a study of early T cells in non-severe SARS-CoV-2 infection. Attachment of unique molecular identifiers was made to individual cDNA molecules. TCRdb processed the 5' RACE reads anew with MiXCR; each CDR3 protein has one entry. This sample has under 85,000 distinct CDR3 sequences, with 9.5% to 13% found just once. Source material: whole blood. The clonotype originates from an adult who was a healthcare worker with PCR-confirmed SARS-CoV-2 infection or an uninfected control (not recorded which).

The CDR3, as DNA: TGTGCCAGCAGTTTAGTGGGACCCCCAGCCGCAGATACGCAGTATTTT. Amino acid sequence: CASSLVGPPAADTQYF. The chain combines TRBV12-3 or TRBV12-4 with TRBJ2-3, with D tentatively TRBD1 or TRBD2 (5 bases each). The CDR3 totals 16 residues. Trimming cost V 1 base and J 4 bases, with 15 bases left between them.